This passage covers 9 T cell receptor beta chains from one sample sequenced in a study of control samples from healthy donors and cancer patients (dated by TCRdb to between 2020 and 2021). The library was produced with the immunoSEQ multiplex PCR assay. TCRdb mirrors the immuneACCESS table, restricted to in-frame sequences. Some clones are absent from its copies; in checked studies, under half trace to an unresolved V gene, and the reason for the others is unknown. This sample lists 100,000 to 150,000 clones; roughly 89% were detected once. About 7.6% of the sample goes to the ten largest clones. Sample: PBMCs. Every receptor here comes from a man in his fifties with head and neck cancer.

V gene TRBV30 combines with J gene TRBJ1-5, with 8 bases matching TRBD1. Germline CDR1 reads GTSNPN; CDR2 reads SVGIG (reference sequence). There are 13 residues in the CDR3. The V and J ends lost 5 bases and 6 bases, in that order; junction bases with no gene match: 6. CDR3 nucleotides: TGTGCCTGGTCTACAGGGGGGGGTCAGCCCCAGCATTTT. Translated: CAWSTGGGQPQHF.

The V gene is TRBV5-1, the J gene TRBJ1-5; TRBD1 aligns across 7 bases. Looked up from germline, CDR1 is SGHRS and CDR2 is YFSETQ. The CDR3 length is 15 residues. V lost 4 bases to trimming and J lost 7 bases; unmatched junction nucleotides: 11. The CDR3 nucleotides are TGCGCCAGCAGCCCAGGGACAGAACCATCCCAGCCCCAGCATTTT. It is translated as CASSPGTEPSQPQHF.

This clone was seen once. This chain connects TRBV9 to TRBJ2-1; TRBD2 agrees at 11 bases. Trimming took 0 bases from V and 11 from J; bases not matched to a gene: 13. Germline values: CDR1 SGDLS, CDR2 YYNGEE. The CDR3 sequence is 17 residues long. The CDR3 spells CASSVAAPGLADLKQFF. The CDR3 DNA sequence: TGTGCCAGCAGCGTAGCCGCTCCGGGACTAGCGGACTTAAAGCAGTTCTTC.

V gene TRBV5-1 combines with J gene TRBJ2-2; no reliable D call. This CDR3 comprises 15 residues. Germline assignment: CDR1 SGHRS and CDR2 YFSETQ. V was cut by 3 bases and J by 2 bases, with 11 bases left in between. This CDR3 reads CASSWAGPNTGELFF. CDR3 coding DNA: TGCGCCAGCAGCTGGGCAGGACCTAACACCGGGGAGCTGTTTTTT.

This chain joins TRBV30 and TRBJ2-7; D uncertain. Trimming left V 3 bases short and J 2 bases short, with 5 bases between. Germline V gene lookup returns CDR1 GTSNPN and CDR2 SVGIG (reference sequence). This CDR3 spans 11 amino acids. The CDR3 DNA is TGTGCCTGGAGCCGGACCTACGAGCAGTACTTC. Protein product: CAWSRTYEQYF. Full variable domain (rest looked up from reference TRBV30 and TRBJ2-7): SQTIHQWPATLVQPVGSPLSLECTVEGTSNPNLYWYRQAAGRGLQLLFYSVGIGQISSEVPQNLSASRPQDRQFILSSKKLLLSDSGFYLCAWSRTYEQYFGPGTRLTVT.

The chain is built from TRBV5-1 and TRBJ2-5, with TRBD1 as a possible D gene (5 bases). The V and J ends lost 5 bases and 3 bases respectively, with 17 bases between them. This CDR3 has 15 amino acids. Germline values: CDR1 SGHRS, CDR2 YFSETQ. This CDR3 is CASSPPVQVEETQYF. The CDR3 DNA sequence: TGCGCCAGCAGTCCGCCAGTACAGGTGGAAGAGACCCAGTACTTC.

The chain is built from TRBV18 and TRBJ2-1, with 9 bases that match TRBD2. V was clipped by 1 base and J by 0 bases; unmatched bases: 7. Germline V gene data show CDR1 as KGHSH and CDR2 as LQKENI. This CDR3 has 18 amino acids. CDR3: CASSPQRISGSSYNEQFF. In DNA, the CDR3 is TGTGCCAGCTCACCACAAAGGATTAGCGGGAGCTCCTACAATGAGCAGTTCTTC.

V gene TRBV7-2 combines with J gene TRBJ2-7; unclear D gene. In germline, CDR1 is SGHTA, CDR2 FQGNSA. The V end was cut by 5 bases, the J end by 1 base, with 12 bases between. CDR3 length: 14 residues. The CDR3 loop reads CASSLQDGSYEQYF. CDR3 nucleotide sequence: TGTGCCAGCAGCCTCCAGGACGGTTCCTACGAGCAGTACTTC.

The chain carries TRBV6-1 and TRBJ1-1, with D maybe TRBD1 (5 bases). Germline values: CDR1 MNHNS, CDR2 SASEGT. The CDR3 is 15 amino acids. The V end lost 1 base, the J end lost 4 bases, and 13 bases lay between the germline ends. CDR3 residues: CASSEDARESTEAFF. CDR3 bases: TGTGCCAGCAGTGAAGATGCCAGGGAGAGCACTGAAGCTTTCTTT.